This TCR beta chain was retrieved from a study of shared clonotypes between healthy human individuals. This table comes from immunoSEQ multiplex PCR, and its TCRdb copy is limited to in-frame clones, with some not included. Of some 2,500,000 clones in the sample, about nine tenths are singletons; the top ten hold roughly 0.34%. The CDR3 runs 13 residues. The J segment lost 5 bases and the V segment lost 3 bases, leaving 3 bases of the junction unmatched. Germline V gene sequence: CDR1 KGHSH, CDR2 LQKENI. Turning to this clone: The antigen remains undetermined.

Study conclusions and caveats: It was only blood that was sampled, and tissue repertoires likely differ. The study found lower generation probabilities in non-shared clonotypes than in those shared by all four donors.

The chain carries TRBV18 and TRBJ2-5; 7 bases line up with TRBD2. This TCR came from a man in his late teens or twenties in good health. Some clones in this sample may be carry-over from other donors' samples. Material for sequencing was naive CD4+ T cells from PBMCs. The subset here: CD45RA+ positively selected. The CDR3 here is CASSPGRVETQYF. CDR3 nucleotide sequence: TGTGCCAGCTCACCTGGGAGGGTGGAGACCCAGTACTTC.